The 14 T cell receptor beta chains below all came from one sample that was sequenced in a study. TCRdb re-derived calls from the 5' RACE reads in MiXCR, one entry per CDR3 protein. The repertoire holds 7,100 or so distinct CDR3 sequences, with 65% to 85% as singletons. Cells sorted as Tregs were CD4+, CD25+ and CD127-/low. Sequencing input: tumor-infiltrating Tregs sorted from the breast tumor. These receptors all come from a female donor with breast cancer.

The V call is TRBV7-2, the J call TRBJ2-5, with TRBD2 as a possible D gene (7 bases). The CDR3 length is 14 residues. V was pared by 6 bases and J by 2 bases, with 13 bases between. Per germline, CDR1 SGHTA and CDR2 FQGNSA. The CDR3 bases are TGTGCCAGCAGGACCGGGGGGCTGCAAGAGACCCAGTACTTC. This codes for CASRTGGLQETQYF.

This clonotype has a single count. CDR3 DNA sequence: TGTGCCAGCGGGTTGGCGGGAGCCGAGCAGTACTTC. Its translation: CASGLAGAEQYF. The rearrangement uses TRBV6-1 and TRBJ2-7; 7 bases are shared with TRBD2. The CDR3 sequence is 12 residues long. Germline CDR1 reads MNHNS; CDR2 reads SASEGT. Trimming cost V 8 bases and J 6 bases; bases outside gene matches: 7.

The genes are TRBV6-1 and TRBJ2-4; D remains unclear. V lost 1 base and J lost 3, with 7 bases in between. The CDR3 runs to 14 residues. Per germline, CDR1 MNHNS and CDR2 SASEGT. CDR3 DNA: TGTGCCAGCAGTGAAGTCGCCAACAAAAACATTCAGTACTTC. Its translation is CASSEVANKNIQYF.

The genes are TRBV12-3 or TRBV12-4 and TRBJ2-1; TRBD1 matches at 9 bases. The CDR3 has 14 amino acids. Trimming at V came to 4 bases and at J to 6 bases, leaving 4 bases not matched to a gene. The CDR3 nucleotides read TGTGCCAGCAGTTGGGGGACAGGGATCAATGAGCAGTTCTTC. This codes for CASSWGTGINEQFF.

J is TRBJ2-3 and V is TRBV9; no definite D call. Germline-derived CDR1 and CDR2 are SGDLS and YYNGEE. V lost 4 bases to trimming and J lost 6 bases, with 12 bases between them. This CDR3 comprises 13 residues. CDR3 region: CASSPRHSDTQYF. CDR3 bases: TGTGCCAGCAGCCCCCGGCATTCTGATACGCAGTATTTT.

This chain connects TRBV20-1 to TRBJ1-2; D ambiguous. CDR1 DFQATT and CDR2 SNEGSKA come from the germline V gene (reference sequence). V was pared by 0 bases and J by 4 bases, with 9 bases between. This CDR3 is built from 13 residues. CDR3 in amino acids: CSARDQPSYGYTF. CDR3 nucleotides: TGCAGTGCTAGAGATCAACCTTCCTATGGCTACACCTTC.

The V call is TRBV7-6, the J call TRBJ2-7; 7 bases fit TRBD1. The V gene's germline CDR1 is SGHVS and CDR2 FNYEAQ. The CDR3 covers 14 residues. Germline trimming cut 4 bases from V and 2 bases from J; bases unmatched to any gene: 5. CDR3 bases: TGTGCCAGCAGCTCCCGGGACAGAACCTACGAGCAGTACTTC. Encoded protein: CASSSRDRTYEQYF.

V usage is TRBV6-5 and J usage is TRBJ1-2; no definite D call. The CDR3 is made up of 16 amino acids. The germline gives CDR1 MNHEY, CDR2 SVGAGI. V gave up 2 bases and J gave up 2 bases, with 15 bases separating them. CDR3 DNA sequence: TGTGCCAGCAGTTACCTCCCCCCTGGCGGGAACTATGGCTACACCTTC. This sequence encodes CASSYLPPGGNYGYTF.

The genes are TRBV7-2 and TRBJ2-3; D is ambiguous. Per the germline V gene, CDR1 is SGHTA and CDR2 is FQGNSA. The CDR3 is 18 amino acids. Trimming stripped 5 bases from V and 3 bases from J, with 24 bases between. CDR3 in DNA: TGTGCCAGCAGCCCGCATGGAAGGATGACTTCTGCAACAGATACGCAGTATTTT. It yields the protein CASSPHGRMTSATDTQYF.

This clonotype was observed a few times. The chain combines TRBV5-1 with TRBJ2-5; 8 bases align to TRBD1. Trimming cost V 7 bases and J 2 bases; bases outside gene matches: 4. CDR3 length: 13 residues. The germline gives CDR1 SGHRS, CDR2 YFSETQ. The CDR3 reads CASDRTGQETQYF. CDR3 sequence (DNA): TGCGCCAGCGACCGGACAGGGCAAGAGACCCAGTACTTC. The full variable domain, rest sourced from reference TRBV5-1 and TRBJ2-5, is KAGVTQTPRYLIKTRGQQVTLSCSPISGHRSVSWYQQTPGQGLQFLFEYFSETQRNKGNFPGRFSGRQFSNSRSEMNVSTLELGDSALYLCASDRTGQETQYFGPGTRLLVL.

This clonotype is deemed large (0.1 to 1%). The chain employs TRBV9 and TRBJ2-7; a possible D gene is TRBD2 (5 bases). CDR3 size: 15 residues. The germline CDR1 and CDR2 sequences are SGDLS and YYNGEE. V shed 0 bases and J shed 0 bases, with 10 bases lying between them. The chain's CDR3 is CASSVGTASSYEQYF. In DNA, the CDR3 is TGTGCCAGCAGCGTAGGGACTGCTAGCTCCTACGAGCAGTACTTC.

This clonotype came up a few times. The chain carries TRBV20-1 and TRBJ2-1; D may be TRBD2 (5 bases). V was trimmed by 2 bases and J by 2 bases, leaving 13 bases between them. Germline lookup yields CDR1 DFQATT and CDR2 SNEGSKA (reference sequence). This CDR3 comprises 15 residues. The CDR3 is CSARTQSGTYNEQFF. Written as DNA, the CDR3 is TGCAGTGCTAGAACCCAAAGCGGTACCTACAATGAGCAGTTCTTC.

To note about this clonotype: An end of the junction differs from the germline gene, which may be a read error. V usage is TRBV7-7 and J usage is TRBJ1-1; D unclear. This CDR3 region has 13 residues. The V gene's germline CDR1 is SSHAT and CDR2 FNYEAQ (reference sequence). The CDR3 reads CASSLDLDTEAFF. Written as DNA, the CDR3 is TGTGCTAGCAGCTTAGATTTGGACACTGAAGCTTTCTTT.

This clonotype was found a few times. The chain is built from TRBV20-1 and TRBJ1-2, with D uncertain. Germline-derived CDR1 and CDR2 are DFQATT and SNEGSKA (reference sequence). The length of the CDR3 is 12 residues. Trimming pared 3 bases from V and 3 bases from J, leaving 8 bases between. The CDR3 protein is CSASVRDYGYTF. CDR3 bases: TGCAGTGCTAGTGTGAGGGACTATGGCTACACCTTC.